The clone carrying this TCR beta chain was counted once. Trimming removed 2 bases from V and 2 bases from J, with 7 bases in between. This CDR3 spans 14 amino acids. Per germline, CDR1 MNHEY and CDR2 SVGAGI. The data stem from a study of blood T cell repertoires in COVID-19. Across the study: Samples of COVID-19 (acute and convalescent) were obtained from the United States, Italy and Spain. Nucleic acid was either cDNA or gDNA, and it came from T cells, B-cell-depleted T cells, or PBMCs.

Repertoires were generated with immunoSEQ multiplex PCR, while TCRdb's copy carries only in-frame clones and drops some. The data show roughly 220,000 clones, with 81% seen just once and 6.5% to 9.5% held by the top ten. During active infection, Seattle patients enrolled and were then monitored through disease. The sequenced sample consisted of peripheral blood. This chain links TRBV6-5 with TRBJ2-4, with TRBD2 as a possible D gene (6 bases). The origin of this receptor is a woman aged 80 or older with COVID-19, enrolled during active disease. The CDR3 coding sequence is TGTGCCAGCAGTTACCGGACTACCAAAAACATTCAGTACTTC. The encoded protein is CASSYRTTKNIQYF.